Here is one TCR beta chain with its context. This specimen belongs to a study of blood T cell repertoires in COVID-19. On the study more broadly: Italy, Spain and the United States were the sources of the convalescent and acute COVID-19 samples. Sample material is recorded as cDNA or gDNA derived from T cells, B-cell-depleted T cells, or PBMCs.

CDR1 and CDR2 (germline): SGDLS, YYNGEE. Trimming at V came to 0 bases and at J to 5 bases, leaving 6 bases not matched to a gene. This CDR3 has 16 amino acids. Original data processing: Reference gene primers were amplified, and this amplification served to estimate nucleated cell counts. The method was immunoSEQ multiplex PCR; TCRdb's version includes in-frame clones alone and lacks a portion of them. V and J calls and clone size are those listed in that table; D and trimming were worked out from the DNA. The profile shows 100,000 or so clones, around 87% of them singletons. The TCR comes from a woman in her twenties or thirties with acute or convalescent COVID-19. Specimen: peripheral blood. The chain combines TRBV9 with TRBJ2-2; 8 bases agree with TRBD1. The DNA of the CDR3 is TGTGCCAGCAGCGTAGGTTTGAACAGGGGGACCGGGGAGCTGTTTTTT. Its protein is CASSVGLNRGTGELFF.